The sequence of this T cell receptor beta chain was determined in a study of T cells in localized non-small cell lung cancer. Findings and limits, study-wide: In adjacent lung appeared a median about 57 of the top 100 tumor clones. Because only a single region of the tumor was sequenced, heterogeneity remains possible.

Repertoires were generated with immunoSEQ multiplex PCR, while TCRdb's copy carries only in-frame clones and drops some. The sample has around 870 clones, approximately 24% seen once. For this clone: Antigen unknown. Other DNA sequences of this sample code for an identical CDR3.

Germline V gene data show CDR1 as GTSNPN and CDR2 as SVGIG (reference sequence). V gave up 0 bases and J gave up 1 base, with 10 bases separating them. The CDR3 length is 15 residues. The V call is TRBV30, the J call TRBJ1-5; D is perhaps TRBD1 (6 bases). Sample: normal lung tissue next to the tumor, taken before any cancer treatment. This sequence originates from a male donor aged 60 or over with stage I lung adenocarcinoma. This CDR3 is CAWSVSGASNQPQHF. CDR3 DNA sequence: TGTGCCTGGAGTGTATCGGGGGCGAGCAATCAGCCCCAGCATTTT.